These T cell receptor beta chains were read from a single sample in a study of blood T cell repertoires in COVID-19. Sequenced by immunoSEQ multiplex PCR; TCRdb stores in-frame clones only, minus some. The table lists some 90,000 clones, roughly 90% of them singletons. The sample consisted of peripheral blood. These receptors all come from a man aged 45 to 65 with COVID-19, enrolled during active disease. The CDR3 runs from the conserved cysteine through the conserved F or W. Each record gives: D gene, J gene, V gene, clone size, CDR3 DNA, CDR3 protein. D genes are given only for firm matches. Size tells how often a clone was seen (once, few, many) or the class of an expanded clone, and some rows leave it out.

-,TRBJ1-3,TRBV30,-,TGTGCCTGGACCCCAAAATCTGGAAACACCATATATTTT,CAWTPKSGNTIYF
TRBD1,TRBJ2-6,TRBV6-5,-,TGTGCCAGCTCACAGGGGCCCGGGGCCAACGTCCTGACTTTC,CASSQGPGANVLTF
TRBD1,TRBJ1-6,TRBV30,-,TGTGCCTGGATGGGACAGGAGTCCCTTGGCGGTTCACCCCTCCACTTT,CAWMGQESLGGSPLHF
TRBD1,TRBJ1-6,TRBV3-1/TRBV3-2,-,TGTGCCAGCAGCCATACGGGACAGGACTATAATTCACCCCTCCACTTT,CASSHTGQDYNSPLHF
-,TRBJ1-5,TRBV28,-,TGTGCCAGCAGTACGGACAGTGGAGGCCAGCCCCAGCATTTT,CASSTDSGGQPQHF
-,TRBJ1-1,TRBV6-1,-,TGTGCCAGCAGTGAAGACCGGGTCTCGCGGGGCACTGAAGCTTTCTTT,CASSEDRVSRGTEAFF
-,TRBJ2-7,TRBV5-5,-,TGTGCCAGCAGCTTTGAACTCGGGGAGCCCTACGAGCAGTACTTC,CASSFELGEPYEQYF
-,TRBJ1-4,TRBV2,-,TGTGCCAGCAGTGGGCAGGCTACAACTAATGAAAAACTGTTTTTT,CASSGQATTNEKLFF
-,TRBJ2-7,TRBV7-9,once,TGTGCCAGCAGCCCGGACATTACCTACGAGCAGTACTTC,CASSPDITYEQYF
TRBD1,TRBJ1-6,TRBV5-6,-,TGTGCCAGCAGCCCAACCGGGACAGACCATTCACCCCTCCACTTT,CASSPTGTDHSPLHF
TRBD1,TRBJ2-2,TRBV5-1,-,TGCGCCAGCGCAGGGGGTGATACCGGGGAGCTGTTTTTT,CASAGGDTGELFF
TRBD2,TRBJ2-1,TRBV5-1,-,TGCGCCAGCAGCAATACGGGAGGCTCCTACAATGAGCAGTTCTTC,CASSNTGGSYNEQFF
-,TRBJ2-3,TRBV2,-,TGTGCCAGCACTTATAGGGGGGGATCAGATACGCAGTATTTT,CASTYRGGSDTQYF
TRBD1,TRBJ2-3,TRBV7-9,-,TGTGCCAGCACCGGACAGGGGAGCACAGATACGCAGTATTTT,CASTGQGSTDTQYF
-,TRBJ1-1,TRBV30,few,TGTGTGGGGCATACGGTCGGGAGTGAAGCTTTCTTT,CVGHTVGSEAFF
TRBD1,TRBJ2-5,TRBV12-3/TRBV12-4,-,TGTGCCAGCAGTTTAGCAGGGGGCGAGACCCAGTACTTC,CASSLAGGETQYF
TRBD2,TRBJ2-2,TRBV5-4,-,TGTGCCAGCAGCTTGGGAGGGCGGGGGGCTACCACCGGGGAGCTGTTTTTT,CASSLGGRGATTGELFF
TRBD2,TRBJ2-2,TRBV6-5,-,TGTGCCAGTGGGGGAGCGGGGGGCCTCGGGGAGCTGTTTTTT,CASGGAGGLGELFF
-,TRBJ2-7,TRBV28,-,TGTGCCAGCAGTGACACCGGGGGGCCCTCCTACGAGCAGTACTTC,CASSDTGGPSYEQYF
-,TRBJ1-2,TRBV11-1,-,TGTGCCAGCAGTTTGGACGGGGACTATGGCTACACCTTC,CASSLDGDYGYTF
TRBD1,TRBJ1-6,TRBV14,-,TGTGCCAGCAGCCAGAGGACAGGACCTTCACCCCTCCACTTT,CASSQRTGPSPLHF
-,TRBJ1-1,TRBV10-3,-,TGTGCCATCAGAACAGGGACGGTGAACACTGAAGCTTTCTTT,CAIRTGTVNTEAFF
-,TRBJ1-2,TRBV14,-,TGTGCCAGCAGCCAGGAAGCGAACATCGAACACACCTTC,CASSQEANIEHTF
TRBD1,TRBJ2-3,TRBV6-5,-,TGTGCCAGCAGTTACACCGGACAGGGTCCAGATACGCAGTATTTT,CASSYTGQGPDTQYF
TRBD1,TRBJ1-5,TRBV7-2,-,TGTGCCAGCAGCCCACAGGGGAATCAGCCCCAGCATTTT,CASSPQGNQPQHF
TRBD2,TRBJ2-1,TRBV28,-,TGTGCCAGCAGTCCCGCCGGGGGGAGGGAGCAGTTCTTC,CASSPAGGREQFF
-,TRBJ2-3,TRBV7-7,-,TGTGCTAGCAGCCAGGGTCAGGGCGACACAGATACGCAGTATTTT,CASSQGQGDTDTQYF
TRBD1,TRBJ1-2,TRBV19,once,TGTGCCAGTAGTGGGGACAGGTCGATCTATGGCTACACCTTC,CASSGDRSIYGYTF
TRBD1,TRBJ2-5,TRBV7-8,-,TGTGCCAGCAGCTTAGTCGTTGCCGGGACAGGGGGCCAAGAGACCCAGTACTTC,CASSLVVAGTGGQETQYF